These 14 T cell receptor beta chains were all obtained from the same sample, sequenced in a study of blood T cell repertoires in COVID-19. TCRdb keeps only in-frame clones here, not all; method: immunoSEQ multiplex PCR. The sample has some 110,000 clones; about four fifths are singletons. Sequencing input: peripheral blood. The receptors were sampled from a woman over 75 with active or convalescent COVID-19.

The genes are TRBV2 and TRBJ2-1, with 7 nucleotides matching TRBD2. Losses at the gene ends were 7 bases for V and 4 bases for J; bases not matched to a gene: 7. Germline V gene sequence: CDR1 SNHLY, CDR2 FYNNEI. CDR3 length: 14 residues. The CDR3: CASNMPGLYNEQFF. The CDR3, as DNA: TGTGCCAGCAATATGCCGGGACTATACAATGAGCAGTTCTTC. Variable domain in full (rest from reference TRBV2 and TRBJ2-1): EPEVTQTPSHQVTQMGQEVILRCVPISNHLYFYWYRQILGQKVEFLVSFYNNEISEKSEIFDDQFSVERPDGSNFTLKIRSTKLEDSAMYFCASNMPGLYNEQFFGPGTRLTVL.

This clone was counted between two and nine times. The chain has TRBV6-2 or TRBV6-3 and TRBJ1-5, with D tentatively TRBD1 (5 bases). CDR3 size: 13 residues. The V end lost 2 bases, the J end lost 5 bases, and 7 bases lay between the germline ends. The germline V gene has CDR1 MNHEY and CDR2 SVGEGT. In nucleotides, the CDR3 is TGTGCCAGCAGTTACCAGGGTTATCAGCCCCAGCATTTT. Translation gives CASSYQGYQPQHF.

This clone came up once. The CDR3 reads CASSPTPSGSTDTQYF. CDR3 in DNA: TGTGCCAGCTCACCAACGCCTAGCGGGAGTACAGATACGCAGTATTTT. The V call is TRBV18, the J call TRBJ2-3; 10 bases fit TRBD2. V shed 2 bases and J 3 bases; nucleotides not matched to a gene: 5. The CDR3 consists of 16 residues. CDR1 is KGHSH and CDR2 is LQKENI in the germline V gene.

The rearrangement joins TRBV6-5 to TRBJ2-7; the match to TRBD2 covers 8 bases. Losses at the gene ends were 6 bases for V and 3 bases for J; bases not matched to a gene: 10. CDR1 and CDR2 (germline): MNHEY, SVGAGI. The length of the CDR3 is 15 residues. CDR3 in amino acids: CASSAPGLGGYEQYF. For the CDR3, the DNA is TGTGCCAGCAGCGCCCCGGGACTAGGAGGCTACGAGCAGTACTTC.

The rearrangement joins TRBV14 to TRBJ2-1; maybe TRBD2 (5 bases). V was cut by 3 bases and J by 0 bases, with 12 bases left in between. The CDR3 is made up of 16 amino acids. Germline V CDR1 and CDR2: SGHDN, FVKESK. The CDR3 nucleotides read TGTGCCAGCAGCCACCTAGACGGGAACTCCTACAATGAGCAGTTCTTC. Amino acids: CASSHLDGNSYNEQFF.

The rearrangement joins TRBV12-3 or TRBV12-4 to TRBJ2-3; D possibly corresponds to TRBD1 (5 bases). The V and J ends lost 7 bases and 5 bases respectively, with 10 bases between them. The CDR3 contains 12 residues. Here the CDR3 DNA reads TGTGCCAGCACCCCTCAGGGAGATACGCAGTATTTT. Protein sequence: CASTPQGDTQYF.

This clone appeared a few times. Written as DNA, the CDR3 is TGTGCCAGCAGCTCCTCCGGGACAGGGCGCCTCAATGAGCAGTTCTTC. Translating gives CASSSSGTGRLNEQFF. This chain uses TRBV5-6 with TRBJ2-1; 9 nucleotides match TRBD1. CDR1 and CDR2 from the germline V gene are SGHDT and YYEEEE. The CDR3 length is 16 residues. The junction had 10 bases not matched to a gene; V was cut back by 3 bases and J by 6 bases.

The chain couples TRBV7-8 to TRBJ1-3, with D perhaps matching TRBD1 (6 bases). The CDR3 contains 15 residues. The germline V gene encodes CDR1 SGHVS and CDR2 FQNEAQ. Trimming removed 0 bases at V and 5 bases at J, with 11 bases between. The CDR3 DNA reads TGTGCCAGCAGCTTAGCGGGGGCAGGCCGAAACACCATATATTTT. Protein sequence: CASSLAGAGRNTIYF.

The rearrangement joins TRBV2 to TRBJ2-2; 9 positions agree with TRBD2. Unmatched junction bases numbered 9, after V lost 3 bases and J lost 4 bases. Germline V gives CDR1 SNHLY, CDR2 FYNNEI. This CDR3 has 17 residues. The CDR3 region is CASSELGAGGGTGELFF. The CDR3 DNA reads as TGTGCCAGCAGTGAGTTAGGAGCGGGAGGTGGCACCGGGGAGCTGTTTTTT.

The V and J genes are TRBV19 and TRBJ2-1; TRBD2 matches at 7 bases. CDR1 and CDR2 from the germline V gene are LNHDA and SQIVND (reference sequence). J gave up 7 bases and V 4 bases, and 19 bases lay outside the gene matches. The CDR3 is made up of 18 amino acids. CDR3 bases: TGTGCCAGTAGTACCTCCTTCCTCTCGCGGGGGATTCGTAATGAGCAGTTCTTC. Translation gives CASSTSFLSRGIRNEQFF. Combining the CDR3 with reference TRBV19 and TRBJ2-1 gives the whole variable domain DGGITQSPKYLFRKEGQNVTLSCEQNLNHDAMYWYRQDPGQGLRLIYYSQIVNDFQKGDIAEGYSVSREKKESFPLTVTSAQKNPTAFYLCASSTSFLSRGIRNEQFFGPGTRLTVL.

This clone appeared a few times. The rearrangement joins TRBV10-2 to TRBJ1-2; TRBD1 agrees at 11 bases. The V segment lost 6 bases and the J segment 5 bases; nucleotides outside the gene matches: 8. This CDR3 spans 15 amino acids. Per germline, CDR1 WSHSY and CDR2 SAAADI. CDR3 amino acids: CASRGNGTGGYGYTF. The CDR3 DNA reads TGCGCCAGCAGGGGCAATGGGACAGGGGGTTATGGCTACACCTTC.

This rearrangement joins TRBV28 to TRBJ1-2; TRBD1 agrees at 7 bases. This CDR3 has 13 residues. V gave up 8 bases and J gave up 2 bases; unmatched junction bases: 5. Germline CDR1 and CDR2: MDHEN and SYDVKM. CDR3 nucleotides: TGTGCCAGCCAGGGGGTCTCAAACTATGGCTACACCTTC. Amino acid sequence: CASQGVSNYGYTF.

The gene calls are TRBV9 and TRBJ1-1, with 8 bases identical to TRBD1. The trim removed 0 bases at V and 6 bases at J, leaving 10 bases unmatched. CDR3 length: 16 residues. Per germline, CDR1 SGDLS and CDR2 YYNGEE. CDR3 residues: CASSVDAQGARSEAFF. In DNA form, the CDR3 reads TGTGCCAGCAGCGTAGACGCCCAGGGGGCACGTTCTGAAGCTTTCTTT.

The chain employs TRBV28 and TRBJ1-5; no clear D. The CDR3 contains 15 residues. The V gene lost 2 bases and the J gene lost 0 bases, with 8 bases spanning the gap. Germline V gene lookup returns CDR1 MDHEN and CDR2 SYDVKM. In nucleotides, the CDR3 is TGTGCCAGCAGTTTAACAACATATAGCAATCAGCCCCAGCATTTT. Its protein is CASSLTTYSNQPQHF.